Shown below are 15 T cell receptor beta chains from a single sample sequenced in a study of CD8 T cells in ankylosing spondylitis. Each CDR3 protein gets one entry after TCRdb re-called the 5' RACE reads with MiXCR. The table shows about 35,000 distinct CDR3 sequences, with about 9.4% occurring only once. Material for sequencing was blood, either unsorted or a sorted T cell fraction (not recorded which). These receptors came from a male donor with ankylosing spondylitis or in good health (not recorded which).

This clonotype has ten or more counts. This chain connects TRBV7-2 to TRBJ2-7; 7 bases are a match to TRBD1. The CDR3 sequence is 16 residues long. V was pared by 5 bases and J by 2 bases, with 12 bases of the junction left unmatched. Per germline, CDR1 SGHTA and CDR2 FQGNSA. CDR3 DNA sequence: TGTGCCAGCAGCCCCCGGACAGGAGCTTCCACCTACGAGCAGTACTTC. Amino acid sequence: CASSPRTGASTYEQYF.

Ten or more counts support this clonotype. This chain uses TRBV6-5 with TRBJ2-7; D is unclear. V lost 5 bases, J lost 12 bases, and 17 bases lay in between. Germline loops: CDR1 MNHEY, CDR2 SVGAGI. There are 12 residues in the CDR3. The CDR3: CASSKESGVSYF. The CDR3 DNA follows: TGTGCCAGCAGTAAGGAGTCCGGTGTCTCGTACTTC.

Many counts were recorded for this clonotype. The V and J genes are TRBV29-1 and TRBJ1-1; TRBD1 is a possible D gene (5 bases). The CDR3 length is 13 residues. Per germline, CDR1 SQVTM and CDR2 ANQGSEA. The germline V and J ends were trimmed by 6 bases and 4 bases, with 15 bases remaining between them. As DNA, the CDR3 is TGCAGCGTCGACCGAGCCGGGGGCACTGAAGCTTTCTTT. The encoded protein is CSVDRAGGTEAFF.

This clonotype has at least ten counts. V usage is TRBV15 and J usage is TRBJ1-1, with TRBD1 matching over 10 bases. The CDR3 extends over 15 amino acids. Germline V gives CDR1 LNHNV, CDR2 YYDKDF (reference sequence). The junction had 7 bases not matched to a gene; V was cut back by 7 bases and J by 2 bases. The CDR3 DNA reads TGTGCCACCATAGACAGGGGGCTATCTAACACTGAAGCTTTCTTT. Its protein is CATIDRGLSNTEAFF.

This clonotype was observed many times. The CDR3 sequence is CASSSGLAGVNEQFF. CDR3 DNA: TGTGCCAGCAGTTCCGGACTAGCGGGAGTAAATGAGCAGTTCTTC. The chain uses TRBV27 and TRBJ2-1; the match to TRBD2 covers 13 bases. With V trimmed by 4 bases and J by 7 bases, 4 bases remained unmatched. CDR3 length: 15 amino acids. Germline V gene sequence: CDR1 MNHEY, CDR2 SMNVEV (reference sequence).

This clonotype was seen ten or more times. The CDR3 region is CSARSIARLAGGPFVYEQYF. In DNA form, the CDR3 reads TGCAGTGCTAGATCAATTGCGCGGCTAGCGGGAGGGCCTTTTGTCTACGAGCAGTACTTC. J is TRBJ2-7 and V is TRBV20-1; TRBD2 aligns across 12 bases. The germline CDR1 and CDR2 sequences are DFQATT and SNEGSKA (reference sequence). The CDR3 spans 20 residues. Germline trimming cut 2 bases from V and 3 bases from J; bases unmatched to any gene: 20.

Ten or more counts support this clonotype. The CDR3 bases are TGTGCCAGCAGCTCCCCCCTTTTAGCGGGCGAACTCTACGAGCAGTACTTC. Protein product: CASSSPLLAGELYEQYF. The chain uses TRBV28 and TRBJ2-7; 7 bases line up with TRBD2. The CDR3 has 17 residues. Germline V CDR1 and CDR2: MDHEN, SYDVKM. V lost 6 bases, J lost 3 bases, and 17 bases stayed unmatched.

This clonotype was observed at least ten times. The chain links TRBV20-1 to TRBJ2-7, with 8 positions matching TRBD1. The trim removed 3 bases at V and 1 base at J, leaving 2 bases unmatched. CDR3 length: 13 amino acids. Germline CDR1 is DFQATT and CDR2 is SNEGSKA (reference sequence). The DNA of the CDR3 is TGCAGTGCTAGCAGGGACAGGTCCTACGAGCAGTACTTC. Its protein is CSASRDRSYEQYF.

In its sample, this clonotype was seen many times. The chain couples TRBV20-1 to TRBJ2-3; 11 bases match TRBD2. The trim removed 2 bases at V and 1 base at J, leaving 5 bases unmatched. The CDR3 consists of 16 residues. Germline V gene data show CDR1 as DFQATT and CDR2 as SNEGSKA (reference sequence). The CDR3 sequence: CSARPRGLAGTDTQYF. In DNA form, the CDR3 reads TGCAGTGCTAGACCCCGGGGACTAGCGGGCACAGATACGCAGTATTTT.

In this sample, this clonotype turned up many times. The CDR3 DNA follows: TGTGCCAGCAGCTCCCAGGTAGCGGGAGGAAGAGATACGCAGTATTTT. Its protein is CASSSQVAGGRDTQYF. The rearrangement joins TRBV28 to TRBJ2-3; the match to TRBD2 covers 10 bases. The CDR3 contains 16 residues. The germline V gene has CDR1 MDHEN and CDR2 SYDVKM. The ends lost 6 bases at V and 5 bases at J; junction bases unmatched: 11. Together with reference TRBV28 and TRBJ2-3, the CDR3 gives the full variable domain: DVKVTQSSRYLVKRTGEKVFLECVQDMDHENMFWYRQDPGLGLRLIYFSYDVKMKEKGDIPEGYSVSREKKERFSLILESASTNQTSMYLCASSSQVAGGRDTQYFGPGTRLTVL.

This clonotype was detected many times. V and J are TRBV5-1 and TRBJ2-7; tentative D call: TRBD2 (6 bases). The CDR3 sequence is 13 residues long. The V end was cut by 0 bases, the J end by 3 bases, with 7 bases between. Germline loops: CDR1 SGHRS, CDR2 YFSETQ. The CDR3 nucleotides read TGCGCCAGCAGCTTGGGGGGGGACTACGAGCAGTACTTC. Amino acids: CASSLGGDYEQYF. Full variable domain (remainder filled in from reference TRBV5-1 and TRBJ2-7): KAGVTQTPRYLIKTRGQQVTLSCSPISGHRSVSWYQQTPGQGLQFLFEYFSETQRNKGNFPGRFSGRQFSNSRSEMNVSTLELGDSALYLCASSLGGDYEQYFGPGTRLTVT.

This clonotype showed up many times. V usage is TRBV2 and J usage is TRBJ2-1; 7 nucleotides line up with TRBD1. Looked up from germline, CDR1 is SNHLY and CDR2 is FYNNEI. The trim removed 10 bases at V and 5 bases at J, leaving 8 bases unmatched. The CDR3 spans 13 residues. Written as DNA, the CDR3 is TGTGCCATTTACCGGGACAGAGACAATGAGCAGTTCTTC. Protein sequence: CAIYRDRDNEQFF.

V gene TRBV7-2 combines with J gene TRBJ2-7, with 7 bases aligning to TRBD2. The CDR3 sequence is 14 residues long. V dropped 3 bases and J dropped 1; count of bases not matched to a gene: 3. Germline V gene sequence: CDR1 SGHTA, CDR2 FQGNSA. DNA of the CDR3: TGTGCCAGCAGCTTTGCGGGAGCTTCCTACGAGCAGTACTTC. Translation gives CASSFAGASYEQYF.

The table lists this clonotype with many counts. The rearrangement links TRBV18 to TRBJ2-7, with D possibly being TRBD2 (7 bases). Germline V gives CDR1 KGHSH, CDR2 LQKENI. The CDR3 sequence is 15 residues long. V shed 4 bases and J shed 6 bases, with 19 bases lying between them. CDR3 coding DNA: TGTGCCAGCTCACTCTCGGGGGGCGAGCTCTCCGAGCAGTACTTC. As protein: CASSLSGGELSEQYF.

This clonotype was recorded at least ten times. The chain recombines TRBV12-3 or TRBV12-4 with TRBJ2-2; a possible D gene is TRBD2 (7 bases). The germline V and J ends were trimmed by 6 bases and 5 bases, with 16 bases remaining between them. CDR3 length equals 15 residues. CDR3 sequence (DNA): TGTGCCAGCAGGGGGGAGGGGGGTGGGACCGGGGAGCTGTTTTTT. It yields the protein CASRGEGGGTGELFF.